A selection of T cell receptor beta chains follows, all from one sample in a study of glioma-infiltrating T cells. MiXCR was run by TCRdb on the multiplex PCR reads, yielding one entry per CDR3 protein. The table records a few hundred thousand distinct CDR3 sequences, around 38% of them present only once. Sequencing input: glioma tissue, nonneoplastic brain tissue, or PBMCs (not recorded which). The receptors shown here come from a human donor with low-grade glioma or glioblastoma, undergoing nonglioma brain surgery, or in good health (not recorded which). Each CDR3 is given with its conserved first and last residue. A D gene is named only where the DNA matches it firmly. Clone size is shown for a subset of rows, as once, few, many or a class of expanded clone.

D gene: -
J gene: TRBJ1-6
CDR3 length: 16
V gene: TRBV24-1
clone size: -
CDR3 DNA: TGTGCCACCAGTGATTCCCGACTGGGGGCATCGGCACCCCTCCACTTT
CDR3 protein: CATSDSRLGASAPLHF

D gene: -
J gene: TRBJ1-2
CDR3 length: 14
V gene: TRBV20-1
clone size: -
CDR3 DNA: TGCAGTGCCGAAACAGGGACGGGTTGGTATGGCTACACCTTC
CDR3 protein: CSAETGTGWYGYTF

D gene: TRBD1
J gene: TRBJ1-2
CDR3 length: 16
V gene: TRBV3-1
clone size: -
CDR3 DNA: TGTGCCAGCAGCCAAGATCCGAGACAGGGGGACTATGGCTACACCTTC
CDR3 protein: CASSQDPRQGDYGYTF

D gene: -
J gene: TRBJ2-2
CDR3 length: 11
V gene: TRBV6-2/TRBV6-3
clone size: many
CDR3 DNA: TGTGCCAGCAGTAATTCCGGGGAGCTGTTTTTT
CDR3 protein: CASSNSGELFF

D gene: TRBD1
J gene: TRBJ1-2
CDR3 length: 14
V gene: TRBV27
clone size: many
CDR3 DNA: TGTGCCAGCAGCCCGGACAGGGCCAGCTATGGCTACACCTTC
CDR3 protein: CASSPDRASYGYTF

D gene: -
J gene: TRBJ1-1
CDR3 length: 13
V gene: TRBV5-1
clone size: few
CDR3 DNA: TGCGCCAGCAGCTTAGACGCCAACACTGAAGCTTTCTTT
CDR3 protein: CASSLDANTEAFF

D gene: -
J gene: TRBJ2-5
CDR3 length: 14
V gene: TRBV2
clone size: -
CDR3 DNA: TGTGCCAGCAGTGAACAACAGTACCAAGAGACCCAGTACTTC
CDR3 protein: CASSEQQYQETQYF

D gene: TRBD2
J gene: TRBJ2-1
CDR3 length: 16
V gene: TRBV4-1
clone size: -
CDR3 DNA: TGCGCCAGCAGCCCTTCTAGCGGGAGGGCCTACAATGAGCAGTTCTTC
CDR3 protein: CASSPSSGRAYNEQFF

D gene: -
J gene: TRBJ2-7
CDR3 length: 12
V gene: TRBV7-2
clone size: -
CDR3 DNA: TGTGCCAGCAGAAAGAGGGCCTACGAGCAGTACTTC
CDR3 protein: CASRKRAYEQYF

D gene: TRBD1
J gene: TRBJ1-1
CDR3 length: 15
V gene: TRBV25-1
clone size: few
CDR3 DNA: TGTGCCAGCAGTGAAGGGACAGCCTGGAACACTGAAGCTTTCTTT
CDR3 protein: CASSEGTAWNTEAFF

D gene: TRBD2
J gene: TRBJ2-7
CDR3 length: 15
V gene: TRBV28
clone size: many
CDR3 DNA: TGTGCCGCAGGGGCTAGCGGGAGTCAGAGGTACGAGCAGTACTTC
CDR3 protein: CAAGASGSQRYEQYF

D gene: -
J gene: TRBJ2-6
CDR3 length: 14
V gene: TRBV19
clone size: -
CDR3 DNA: TGTGCCAGTACTCCGTCCTCTGGGGCCAACGTCCTGACTTTC
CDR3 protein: CASTPSSGANVLTF

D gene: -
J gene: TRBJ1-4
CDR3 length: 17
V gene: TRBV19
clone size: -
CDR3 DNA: TGTGCCAGTAGTATAGAGACGACAGCCGCAACTAATGAAAAACTGTTTTTT
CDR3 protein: CASSIETTAATNEKLFF

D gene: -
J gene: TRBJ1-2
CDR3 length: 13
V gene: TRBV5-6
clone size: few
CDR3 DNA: TGTGCCAGCACTACAGCCGGTCGGTATGGCTACACCTTC
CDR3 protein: CASTTAGRYGYTF

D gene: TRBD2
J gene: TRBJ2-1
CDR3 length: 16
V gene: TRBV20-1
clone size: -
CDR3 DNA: TGCAGTGCTAGACTAGCGGAGGGAGGCTCCTACAATGAGCAGTTCTTC
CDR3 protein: CSARLAEGGSYNEQFF

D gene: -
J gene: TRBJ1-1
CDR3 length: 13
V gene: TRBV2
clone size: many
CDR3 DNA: TGTGCCAGCAGTGAGACAGTGAACACTGAAGCTTTCTTT
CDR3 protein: CASSETVNTEAFF

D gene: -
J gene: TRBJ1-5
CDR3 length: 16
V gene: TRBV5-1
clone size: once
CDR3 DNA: TGCGCCAGCAGCTGGCTAGGTTTAGGGAGCAATCAGCCCCAGCATTTT
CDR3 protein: CASSWLGLGSNQPQHF

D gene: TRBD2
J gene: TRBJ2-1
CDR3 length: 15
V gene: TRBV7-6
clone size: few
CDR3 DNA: TGTGCCAGCAGCTTCCCGTACACGGCGGGAGCACGTCAGTTCTTC
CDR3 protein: CASSFPYTAGARQFF

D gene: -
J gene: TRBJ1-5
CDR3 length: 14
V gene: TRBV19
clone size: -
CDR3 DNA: TGTGCCACCAGAGGGACATTCAGCAATCAGCCCCAGCATTTT
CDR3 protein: CATRGTFSNQPQHF

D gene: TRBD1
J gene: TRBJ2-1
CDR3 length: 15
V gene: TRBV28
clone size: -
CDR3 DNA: TGTGCCAGCACTCTTCGGGACAGGGAGAGGGGTGAGCAGTTCTTC
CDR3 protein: CASTLRDRERGEQFF

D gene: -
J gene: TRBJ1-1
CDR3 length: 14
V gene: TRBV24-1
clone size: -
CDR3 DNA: TGTGCCACCAGTGGTGCCGTGTCGGACACTGAAGCTTTCTTT
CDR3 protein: CATSGAVSDTEAFF

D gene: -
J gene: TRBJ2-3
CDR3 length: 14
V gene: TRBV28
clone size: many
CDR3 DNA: TGTGCCAGCAGTAATGGGGATAGCACAGATACGCAGTATTTT
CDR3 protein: CASSNGDSTDTQYF

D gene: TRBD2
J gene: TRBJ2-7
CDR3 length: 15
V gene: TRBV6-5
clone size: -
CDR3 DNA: TGTGCCAGCAGTTACTCGACAAGCGGGAGGAGGGAGCAGTACTTC
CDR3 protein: CASSYSTSGRREQYF

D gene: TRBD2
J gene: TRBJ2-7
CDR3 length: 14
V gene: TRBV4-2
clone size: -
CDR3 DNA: TGTGCCAGCAGCCAATCCGGGACTAGCATCGAGCAGTACTTC
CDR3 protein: CASSQSGTSIEQYF

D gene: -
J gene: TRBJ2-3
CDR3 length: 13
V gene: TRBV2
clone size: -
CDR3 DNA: TGTGCCAGCAGTGAAGTGGTGGGAGATACGCAGTATTTT
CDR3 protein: CASSEVVGDTQYF

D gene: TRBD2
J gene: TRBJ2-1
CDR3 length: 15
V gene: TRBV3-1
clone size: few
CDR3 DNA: TGTGCCAGCAGCCCCTCTAGCGGGGGGTACAATGAGCAGTTCTTC
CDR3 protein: CASSPSSGGYNEQFF

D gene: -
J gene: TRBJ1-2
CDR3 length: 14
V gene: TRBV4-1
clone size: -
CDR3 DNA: TGCGCCAGCAGCCAAGGCGGACGTAACTATGTCTACACCTTC
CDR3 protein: CASSQGGRNYVYTF

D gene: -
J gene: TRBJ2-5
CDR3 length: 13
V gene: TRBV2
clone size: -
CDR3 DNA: TGTGCCAGCGCTCGCGGCAGGGGAGAGACCCAGTACTTC
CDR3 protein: CASARGRGETQYF

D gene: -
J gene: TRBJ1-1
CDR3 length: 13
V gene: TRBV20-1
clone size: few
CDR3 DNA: TGCAGTGCCAGGGACGGGGGAGGATCTGAAGCTTTCTTT
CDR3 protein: CSARDGGGSEAFF

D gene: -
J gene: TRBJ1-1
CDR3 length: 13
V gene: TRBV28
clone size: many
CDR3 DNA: TGTGCCAGCAGTCCTCCCGCGAACACTGAAGCTTTCTTT
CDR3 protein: CASSPPANTEAFF

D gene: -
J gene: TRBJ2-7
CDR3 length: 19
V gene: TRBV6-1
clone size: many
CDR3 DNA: TGTGCCAGCAGTACCTTCAGTATGGGACGGCGCCGGGCAGGGTACGAGCAGTACTTC
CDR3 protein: CASSTFSMGRRRAGYEQYF

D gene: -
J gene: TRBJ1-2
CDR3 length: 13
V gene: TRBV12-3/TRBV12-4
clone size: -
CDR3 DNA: TGTGCCAGCAGCCGTGGACAGCCGTATGGCTACACCTTC
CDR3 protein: CASSRGQPYGYTF

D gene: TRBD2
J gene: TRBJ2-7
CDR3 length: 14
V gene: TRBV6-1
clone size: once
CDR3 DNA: TGTACCAGCAGTGAAGGCGGGAGTCTCTACGTGCAGTACTTC
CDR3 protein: CTSSEGGSLYVQYF

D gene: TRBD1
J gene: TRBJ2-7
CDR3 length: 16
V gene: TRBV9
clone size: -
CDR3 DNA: TGTGCCAGCAGCGTAGGGGGACAGGGGCCCTACTACGAGCAGTACTTC
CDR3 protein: CASSVGGQGPYYEQYF

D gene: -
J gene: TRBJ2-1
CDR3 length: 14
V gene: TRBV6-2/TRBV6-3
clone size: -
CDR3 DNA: TGTGCCAGTCGCAGCGAAAACTCCTACAATGAGCAGTTCTTC
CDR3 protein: CASRSENSYNEQFF

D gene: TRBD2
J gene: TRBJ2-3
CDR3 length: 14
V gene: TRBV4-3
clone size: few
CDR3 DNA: TGCGCCAGCAGCCAAGGACGGGAGGGAGATACGCAGTATTTT
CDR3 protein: CASSQGREGDTQYF

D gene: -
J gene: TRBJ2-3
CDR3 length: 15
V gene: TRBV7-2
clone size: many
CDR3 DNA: TGTGCCAGCAGCCTCCAAATCGGACGGGCGGATACGCAGTATTTT
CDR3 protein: CASSLQIGRADTQYF

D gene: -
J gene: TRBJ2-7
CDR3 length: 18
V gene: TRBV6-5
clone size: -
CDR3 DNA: TGTGCCAGCAGTTACTCTCCCACCGGGTCGACATCCCCCTACGAGCAGTACTTC
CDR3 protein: CASSYSPTGSTSPYEQYF

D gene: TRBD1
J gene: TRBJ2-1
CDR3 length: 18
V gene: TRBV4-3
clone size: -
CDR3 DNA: TGCGCCAGCAGCCTAACAGACAGGGTGAATTGTTCCTACAATGAGCAGTTCTTC
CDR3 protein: CASSLTDRVNCSYNEQFF

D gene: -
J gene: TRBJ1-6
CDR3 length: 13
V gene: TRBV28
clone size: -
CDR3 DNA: TGTGCCAGCAGTGAACGAGTAGCATCACCCCTCCACTTT
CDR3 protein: CASSERVASPLHF

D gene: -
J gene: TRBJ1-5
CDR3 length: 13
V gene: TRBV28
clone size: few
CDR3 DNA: TGTGCCAGCAGTACCCCGGGGGCCCAGCCCCAGCATTTT
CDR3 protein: CASSTPGAQPQHF

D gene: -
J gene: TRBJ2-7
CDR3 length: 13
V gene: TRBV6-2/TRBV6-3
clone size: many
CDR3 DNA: TGTGCCAGCAGTTACGGGGTGGTCTCCGAGCAGTACTTC
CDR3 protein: CASSYGVVSEQYF

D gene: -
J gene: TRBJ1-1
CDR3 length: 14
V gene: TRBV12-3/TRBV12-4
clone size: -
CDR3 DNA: TGTGCCAGCAGCTCGTGGATGGGGAACACTGAAGCTTTCTTT
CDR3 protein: CASSSWMGNTEAFF